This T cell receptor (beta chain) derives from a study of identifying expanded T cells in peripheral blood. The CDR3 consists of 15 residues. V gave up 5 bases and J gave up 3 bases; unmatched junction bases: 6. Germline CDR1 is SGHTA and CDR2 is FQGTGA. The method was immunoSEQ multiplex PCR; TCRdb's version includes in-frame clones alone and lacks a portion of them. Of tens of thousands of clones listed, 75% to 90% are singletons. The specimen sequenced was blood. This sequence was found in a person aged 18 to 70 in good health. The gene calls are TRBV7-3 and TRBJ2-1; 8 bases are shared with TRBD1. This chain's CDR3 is CASSPDRGLYNEQFF. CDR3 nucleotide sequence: TGTGCCAGCAGCCCCGACAGGGGCCTCTACAATGAGCAGTTCTTC.